The clone carrying this T cell receptor beta chain was found a few times. Its antigen is currently unknown. The data belong to a study of T-cell memory formation after mild COVID-19. TCRdb passed the 5' RACE reads through MiXCR, listing each CDR3 protein once. The sample lists hundreds of thousands of distinct CDR3 sequences, 23% occurring once. This CDR3 contains 12 residues. V lost 7 bases and J lost 3, with 13 bases in between. Looked up from germline, CDR1 is SQVTM and CDR2 is ANQGSEA. The study's findings and limits: Cross-reactive memory seemingly joined, as some responding clones were found in pre-infection memory.

Source material: PBMCs or a T cell subset sorted from them (not recorded which). This TCR came from an adult woman who had mild COVID-19 (a few samples of this study predate the infection). Cell type and time point are not known. The chain employs TRBV29-1 and TRBJ2-7; D is unresolved. CDR3 nucleotide sequence: TGCAGCGGCGGCTCGGTTCGCTACGAGCAGTACTTC. Protein sequence: CSGGSVRYEQYF.